This T cell receptor beta chain was recovered during a study of T cell responses to AZD1222 COVID-19 vaccine. Regarding the study as a whole: The sample set comprised mostly white British donors with more females, and clonal diversity was possibly underestimated. Sampling that yielded the repertoires occurred only after the peak T cell response. The number of AZD1222 recipients seropositive at baseline was only five or six.

The germline gives CDR1 SGHTA, CDR2 FQGTGA. CDR3 length: 14 amino acids. Trimming pared 5 bases from V and 7 bases from J, leaving 15 bases between. TCRdb's copy holds only in-frame clones and misses some; the assay was immunoSEQ multiplex PCR. This table holds about 72,000 clones, roughly nine tenths found once. As for this clone: Its target is unknown.

The TCR was taken from an adult who received the AZD1222 COVID-19 vaccine. The sample in question was peripheral blood, obtained 28 days after the second AZD1222 dose. This chain links TRBV7-3 with TRBJ2-1; no reliable D call. CDR3 sequence (DNA): TGTGCCAGCAGCCCTGGGCCGGCTTCGAATGAGCAGTTCTTC. Encoded protein: CASSPGPASNEQFF.